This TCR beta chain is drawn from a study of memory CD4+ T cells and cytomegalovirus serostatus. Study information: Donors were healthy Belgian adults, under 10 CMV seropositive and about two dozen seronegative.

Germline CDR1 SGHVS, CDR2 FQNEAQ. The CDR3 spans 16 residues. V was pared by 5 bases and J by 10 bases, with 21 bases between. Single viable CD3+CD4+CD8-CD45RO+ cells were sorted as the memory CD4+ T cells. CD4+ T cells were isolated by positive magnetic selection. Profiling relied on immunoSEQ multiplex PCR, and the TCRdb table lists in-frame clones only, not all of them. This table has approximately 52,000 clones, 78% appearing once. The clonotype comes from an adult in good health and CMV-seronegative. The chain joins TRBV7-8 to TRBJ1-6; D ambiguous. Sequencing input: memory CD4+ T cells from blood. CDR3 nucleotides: TGTGCCAGCAGCCCCGAGATCGGCAGGCCGGCGTCACCCCTCCACTTT. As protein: CASSPEIGRPASPLHF.